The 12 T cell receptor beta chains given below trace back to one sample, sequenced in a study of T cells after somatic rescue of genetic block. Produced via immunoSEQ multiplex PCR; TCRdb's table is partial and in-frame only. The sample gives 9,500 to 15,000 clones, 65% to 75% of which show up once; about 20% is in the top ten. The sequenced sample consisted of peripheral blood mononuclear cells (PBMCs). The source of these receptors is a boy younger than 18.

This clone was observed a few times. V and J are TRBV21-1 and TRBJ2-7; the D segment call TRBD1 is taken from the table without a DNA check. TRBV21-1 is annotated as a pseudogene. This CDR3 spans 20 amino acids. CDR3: CASSKAHRGTGVESSYEQYF. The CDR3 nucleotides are TGTGCCAGCAGCAAAGCCCACCGGGGGACAGGGGTAGAAAGCTCCTACGAGCAGTACTTC.

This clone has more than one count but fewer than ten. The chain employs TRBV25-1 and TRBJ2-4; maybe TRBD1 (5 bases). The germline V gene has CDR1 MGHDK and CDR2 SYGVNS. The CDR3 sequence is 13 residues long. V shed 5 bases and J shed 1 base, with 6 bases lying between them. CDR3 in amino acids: CASSSGAKNIQYF. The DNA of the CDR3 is TGTGCCAGCAGTTCAGGGGCCAAAAACATTCAGTACTTC.

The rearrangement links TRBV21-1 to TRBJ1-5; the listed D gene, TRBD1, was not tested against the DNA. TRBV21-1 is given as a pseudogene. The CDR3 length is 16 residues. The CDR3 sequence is CASNPWTGYSNQPQHF. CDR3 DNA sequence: TGTGCCAGCAACCCTTGGACAGGCTATAGCAATCAGCCCCAGCATTTT.

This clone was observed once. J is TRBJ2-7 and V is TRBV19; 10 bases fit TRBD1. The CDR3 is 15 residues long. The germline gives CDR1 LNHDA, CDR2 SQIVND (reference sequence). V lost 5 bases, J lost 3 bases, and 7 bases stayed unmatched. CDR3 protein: CASSLGTGVGYEQYF. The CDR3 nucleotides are TGTGCCAGTAGTCTAGGGACAGGGGTGGGCTACGAGCAGTACTTC.

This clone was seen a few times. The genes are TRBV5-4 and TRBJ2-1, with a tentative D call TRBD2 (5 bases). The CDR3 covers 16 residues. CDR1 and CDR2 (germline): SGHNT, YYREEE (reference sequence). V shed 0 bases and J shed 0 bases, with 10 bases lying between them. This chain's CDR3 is CASSLGGLSSYNEQFF. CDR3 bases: TGTGCCAGCAGCTTGGGAGGGCTCAGCTCCTACAATGAGCAGTTCTTC.

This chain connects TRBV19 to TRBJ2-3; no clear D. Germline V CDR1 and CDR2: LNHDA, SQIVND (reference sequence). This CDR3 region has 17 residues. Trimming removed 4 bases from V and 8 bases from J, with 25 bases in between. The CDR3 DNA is TGTGCCAGTAGTAGGGAAGGCCCAAGGGTCTTATCCCTTACGCAGTATTTT. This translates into CASSREGPRVLSLTQYF.

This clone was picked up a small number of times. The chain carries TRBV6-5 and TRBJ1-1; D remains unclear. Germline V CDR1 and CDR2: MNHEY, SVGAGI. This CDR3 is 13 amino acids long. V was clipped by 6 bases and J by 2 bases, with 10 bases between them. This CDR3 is CASSHHLNTEAFF. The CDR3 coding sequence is TGTGCCAGCAGCCATCACCTTAACACTGAAGCTTTCTTT.

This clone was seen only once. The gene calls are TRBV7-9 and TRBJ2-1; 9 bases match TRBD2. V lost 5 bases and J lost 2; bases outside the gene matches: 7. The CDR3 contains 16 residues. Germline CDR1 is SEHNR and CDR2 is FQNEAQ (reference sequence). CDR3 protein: CASSESGGRAYNEQFF. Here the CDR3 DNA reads TGTGCCAGCAGCGAGTCGGGCGGGAGGGCCTACAATGAGCAGTTCTTC.

The CDR3 is CASSIRQSSYEQYF. DNA of the CDR3: TGTGCCAGTAGTATAAGGCAGAGCTCCTACGAGCAGTACTTC. The chain has TRBV19 and TRBJ2-7; D gene uncertain. V lost 2 bases and J 0 bases, leaving 8 bases between the germline ends. The germline gives CDR1 LNHDA, CDR2 SQIVND (reference sequence). The CDR3 is 14 residues long. The variable domain in full, completed from reference TRBV19 and TRBJ2-7, reads DGGITQSPKYLFRKEGQNVTLSCEQNLNHDAMYWYRQDPGQGLRLIYYSQIVNDFQKGDIAEGYSVSREKKESFPLTVTSAQKNPTAFYLCASSIRQSSYEQYFGPGTRLTVT.

Here the CDR3 DNA reads TGTGCCAGCAGCAAAGGGTCAGTAAGCTCCTACGAGCAGTACTTC. Its translation is CASSKGSVSSYEQYF. This chain connects TRBV21-1 to TRBJ2-7; TRBD1, as called in the table, went unchecked against the DNA. TRBV21-1 is reported as a pseudogene. The CDR3 contains 15 residues.

The CDR3 sequence: CASGTSERETQYF. As DNA, the CDR3 is TGTGCCAGCGGGACTAGCGAAAGAGAGACCCAGTACTTC. The chain carries TRBV28 and TRBJ2-5, with TRBD2 matching over 10 bases. CDR1 MDHEN and CDR2 SYDVKM come from the germline V gene. With V trimmed by 8 bases and J by 4 bases, 4 bases remained unmatched. This CDR3 is built from 13 residues. Complete variable domain (other parts from reference TRBV28 and TRBJ2-5): DVKVTQSSRYLVKRTGEKVFLECVQDMDHENMFWYRQDPGLGLRLIYFSYDVKMKEKGDIPEGYSVSREKKERFSLILESASTNQTSMYLCASGTSERETQYFGPGTRLLVL.

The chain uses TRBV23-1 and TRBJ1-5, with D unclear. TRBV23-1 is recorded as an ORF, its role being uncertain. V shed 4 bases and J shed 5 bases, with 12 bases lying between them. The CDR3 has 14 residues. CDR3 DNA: TGCGCCAGCAGTCGAAGGAACGGGGATCAGCCCCAGCATTTT. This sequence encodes CASSRRNGDQPQHF.